The clone carrying this T cell receptor beta chain came up a few times. CDR1 and CDR2 (germline): SGHTA, FQGNSA. V lost 2 bases and J lost 3; bases outside the gene matches: 11. This CDR3 has 17 amino acids. One entry per CDR3 protein results from TCRdb running MiXCR on the RT-PCR reads. Of about 680,000 distinct CDR3 sequences listed, approximately 15% are singletons. This receptor was obtained from a female donor in good health, serving as a healthy control. The gene calls are TRBV7-2 and TRBJ2-7; TRBD2 matches 9 bases. Sequencing was done on a sample of memory CD4+ T cells from blood. CDR3 coding DNA: TGTGCCAGCAGCTTAAGATGGGGCGGGGGGGTAATCTACGAGCAGTACTTC. Residues: CASSLRWGGGVIYEQYF.